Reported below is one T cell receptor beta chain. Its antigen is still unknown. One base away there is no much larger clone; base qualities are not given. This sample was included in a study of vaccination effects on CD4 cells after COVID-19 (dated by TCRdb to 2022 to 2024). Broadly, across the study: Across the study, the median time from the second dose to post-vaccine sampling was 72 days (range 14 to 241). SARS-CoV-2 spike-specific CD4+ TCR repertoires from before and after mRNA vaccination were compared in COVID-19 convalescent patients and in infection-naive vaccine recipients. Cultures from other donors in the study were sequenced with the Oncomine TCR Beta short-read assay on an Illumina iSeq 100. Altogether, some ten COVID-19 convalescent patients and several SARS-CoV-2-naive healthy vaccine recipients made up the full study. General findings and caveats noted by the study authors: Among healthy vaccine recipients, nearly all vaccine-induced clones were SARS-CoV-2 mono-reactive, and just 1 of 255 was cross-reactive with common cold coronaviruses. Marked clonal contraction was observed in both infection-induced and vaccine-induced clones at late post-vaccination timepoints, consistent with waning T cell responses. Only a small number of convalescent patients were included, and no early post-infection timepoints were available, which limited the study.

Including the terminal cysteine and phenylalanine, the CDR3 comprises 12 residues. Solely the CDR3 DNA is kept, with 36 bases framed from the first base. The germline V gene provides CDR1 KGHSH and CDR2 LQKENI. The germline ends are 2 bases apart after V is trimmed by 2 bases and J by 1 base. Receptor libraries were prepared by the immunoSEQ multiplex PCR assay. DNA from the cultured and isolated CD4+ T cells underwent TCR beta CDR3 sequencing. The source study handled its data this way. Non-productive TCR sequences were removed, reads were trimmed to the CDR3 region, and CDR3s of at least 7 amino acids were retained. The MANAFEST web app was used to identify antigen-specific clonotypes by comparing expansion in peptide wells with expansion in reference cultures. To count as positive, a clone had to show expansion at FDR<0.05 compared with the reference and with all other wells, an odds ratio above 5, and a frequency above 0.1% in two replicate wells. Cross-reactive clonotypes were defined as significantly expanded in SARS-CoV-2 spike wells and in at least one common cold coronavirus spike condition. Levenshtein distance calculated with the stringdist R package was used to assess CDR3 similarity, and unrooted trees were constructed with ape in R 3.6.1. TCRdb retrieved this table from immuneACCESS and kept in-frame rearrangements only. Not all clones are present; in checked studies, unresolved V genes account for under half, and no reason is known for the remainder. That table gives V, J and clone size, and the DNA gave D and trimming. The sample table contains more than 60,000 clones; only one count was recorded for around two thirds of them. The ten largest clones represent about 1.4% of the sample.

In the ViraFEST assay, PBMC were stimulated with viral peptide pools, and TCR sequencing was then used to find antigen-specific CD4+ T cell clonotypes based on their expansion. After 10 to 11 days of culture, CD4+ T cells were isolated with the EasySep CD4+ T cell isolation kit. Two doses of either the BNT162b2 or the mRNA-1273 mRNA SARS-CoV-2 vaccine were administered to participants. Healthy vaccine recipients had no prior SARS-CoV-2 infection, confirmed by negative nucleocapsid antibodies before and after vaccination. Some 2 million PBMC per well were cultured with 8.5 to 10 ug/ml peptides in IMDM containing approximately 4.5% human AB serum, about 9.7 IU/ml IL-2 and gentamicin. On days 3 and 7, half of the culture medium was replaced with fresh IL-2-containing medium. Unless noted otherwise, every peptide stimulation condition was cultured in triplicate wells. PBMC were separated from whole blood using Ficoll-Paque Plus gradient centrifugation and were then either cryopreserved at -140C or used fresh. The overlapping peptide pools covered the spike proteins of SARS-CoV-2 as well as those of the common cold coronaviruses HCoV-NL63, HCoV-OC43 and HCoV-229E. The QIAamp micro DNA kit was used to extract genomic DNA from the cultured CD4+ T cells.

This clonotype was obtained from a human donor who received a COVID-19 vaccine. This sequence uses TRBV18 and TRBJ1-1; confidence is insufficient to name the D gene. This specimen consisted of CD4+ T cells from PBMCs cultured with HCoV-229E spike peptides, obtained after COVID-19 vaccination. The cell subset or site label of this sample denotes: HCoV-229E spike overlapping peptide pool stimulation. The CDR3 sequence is CASSPRNTEAFF. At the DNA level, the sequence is TGTGCCAGCTCACCAAGGAACACTGAAGCTTTCTTT.